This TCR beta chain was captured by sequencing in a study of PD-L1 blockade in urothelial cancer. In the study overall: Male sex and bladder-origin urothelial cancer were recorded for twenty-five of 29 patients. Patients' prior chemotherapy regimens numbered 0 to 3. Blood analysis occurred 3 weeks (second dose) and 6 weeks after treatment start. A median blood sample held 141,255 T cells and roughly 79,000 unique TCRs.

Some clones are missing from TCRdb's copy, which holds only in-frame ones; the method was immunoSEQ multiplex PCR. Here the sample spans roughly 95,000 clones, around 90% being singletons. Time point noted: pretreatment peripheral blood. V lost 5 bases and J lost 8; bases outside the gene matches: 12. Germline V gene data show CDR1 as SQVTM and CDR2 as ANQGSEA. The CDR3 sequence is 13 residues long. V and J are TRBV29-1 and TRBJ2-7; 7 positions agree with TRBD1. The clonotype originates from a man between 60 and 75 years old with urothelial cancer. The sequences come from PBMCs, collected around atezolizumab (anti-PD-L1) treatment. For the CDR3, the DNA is TGCAGCGTTATACCCGGGACAGCCGACCAGCAGTACTTC. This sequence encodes CSVIPGTADQQYF.